Listed below are T cell receptor beta chains from one sample, sequenced in a study of blood T cell repertoires in COVID-19. Using immunoSEQ multiplex PCR, the repertoire was profiled, and TCRdb retains in-frame clones only, with some absent. The table lists about 40,000 clones, more than 75% of them singletons, with 25% to 35% in the top ten. What was sequenced was peripheral blood. The source is a man at least 80 years old with acute or convalescent COVID-19. Each CDR3 is given with its conserved first and last residue. The order of the fields is J gene, clone size, D gene, V gene, CDR3 DNA, CDR3 protein. A D gene is named only where the DNA matches it firmly. The size entry is marked missing in some rows and otherwise reads once, few, many or a size class.

TRBJ1-2	NA	TRBD1	TRBV18	TGTGCCAGCTCACCAATAATGGGACAGGGGTACGAGTCTGGCTACACCTTC	CASSPIMGQGYESGYTF
TRBJ1-1	few	NA	TRBV4-1	TGCGCCAGCAGCCAAGCCCCAGGCAGGAACACTGAAGCTTTCTTT	CASSQAPGRNTEAFF
TRBJ2-5	NA	NA	TRBV5-6	TGTGCCAGCAGCTTTCGTAGCGGCCAAGAGACCCAGTACTTC	CASSFRSGQETQYF
TRBJ2-2	NA	TRBD2	TRBV3-1/TRBV3-2	TGTGCCAGCAGCCATGTCATAGCGGGATATGGGACCGGGGAGCTGTTTTTT	CASSHVIAGYGTGELFF
TRBJ1-6	once	TRBD1	TRBV28	TGTGCCAGCAGTTCGGGAACAGGGGTCCTAAGCTCCTATAATTCACCCCTCCACTTT	CASSSGTGVLSSYNSPLHF
TRBJ1-2	NA	NA	TRBV19	TGTGCCAGTACCATAACAGGGACGTCTGGCTACACCTTC	CASTITGTSGYTF
TRBJ2-1	NA	NA	TRBV27	TGTGCCAGCAGTCCTGAGCGTAGATCCTACAATGAGCAGTTCTTC	CASSPERRSYNEQFF
TRBJ2-7	NA	TRBD1	TRBV5-4	TGTGCCAGCAGCCTGACAGGGGGCGACGAGCAGTACTTC	CASSLTGGDEQYF
TRBJ2-1	NA	TRBD2	TRBV7-9	TGTGCCAGCACCCGGACTAGATGGGATGAGCAGTTCTTC	CASTRTRWDEQFF
TRBJ2-1	NA	TRBD2	TRBV18	TGTGCCAGCTCCCAACTAGCGGGGGACAATGAGCAGTTCTTC	CASSQLAGDNEQFF
TRBJ2-7	NA	TRBD2	TRBV6-6	TGTGCCAGCAGTTACCCGGAGGGAGGGGCCGAGCAGTACTTC	CASSYPEGGAEQYF
TRBJ2-3	NA	NA	TRBV4-1	TGCGCCAGCAGCCAAGCGGGAGTGAGCACAGATACGCAGTATTTT	CASSQAGVSTDTQYF
TRBJ2-3	NA	TRBD1	TRBV3-1/TRBV3-2	TGTGCCAGCAGCCAGAGAGACAGGGGAAGTGTGGATACGCAGTATTTT	CASSQRDRGSVDTQYF
TRBJ1-5	NA	TRBD1	TRBV5-6	TGTGCCAGCAGCGAACGGACAGGGCCCCATCAGCCCCAGCATTTT	CASSERTGPHQPQHF
TRBJ2-7	NA	TRBD2	TRBV5-1	TGCGCCAGCAGCTTGGCCCCTAGCGGGAGTGGGGAGCAGTACTTC	CASSLAPSGSGEQYF
TRBJ1-2	NA	TRBD1	TRBV7-2	TGTGCCAGCAGCGACATCGCAGGGGGTTCCAGCTATGGCTACACCTTC	CASSDIAGGSSYGYTF
TRBJ2-3	NA	TRBD2	TRBV5-6	TGTGCCAGCAGCCGGCCGACTAGCGGGGGCACAGATACGCAGTATTTT	CASSRPTSGGTDTQYF